This entry concerns a single T cell receptor beta chain. What it recognizes is unknown. CDR3 length equals 13 residues. Germline V lookup: CDR1 SGHNT, CDR2 YYREEE (reference sequence). The V end was cut by 0 bases, the J end by 4 bases, with 7 bases between. This sample was taken from a study of cytotoxic CD8 clonotypes in ibrutinib-treated CLL. Study-wide results and caveats: Baseline clonality, higher than in age-matched healthy donors, tracked circulating CD8+ T-cell counts. A rise in clonality was seen at ibrutinib response, and a fall back toward baseline was seen at progression.

Targeted sequencing depth ranged from 1 in 200,000 to 1 in 1 million T cells. The protocol was immunoSEQ multiplex PCR, while the TCRdb copy is restricted to in-frame clones and leaves out a portion. There are 200,000 or so clones in the sample; 70% occur only once, and approximately 6% lies in the top ten. The V gene is TRBV5-4, the J gene TRBJ2-5; perhaps D is TRBD1 or TRBD2 (5 bases each). Sequenced material: PBMCs, taken after 12 months of ibrutinib treatment. This sequence was found in a human donor with chronic lymphocytic leukemia. Here the CDR3 DNA reads TGTGCCAGCAGCTTGGGAGGGGCAGAGACCCAGTACTTC. This translates into CASSLGGAETQYF.